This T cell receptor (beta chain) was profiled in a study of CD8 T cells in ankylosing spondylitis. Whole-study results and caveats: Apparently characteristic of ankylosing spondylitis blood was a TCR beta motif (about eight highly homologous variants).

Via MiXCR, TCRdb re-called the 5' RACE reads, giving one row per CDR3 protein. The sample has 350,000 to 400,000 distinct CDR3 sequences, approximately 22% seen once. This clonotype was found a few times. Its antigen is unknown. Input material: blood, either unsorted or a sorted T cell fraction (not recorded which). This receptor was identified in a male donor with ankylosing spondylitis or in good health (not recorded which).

The DNA of the CDR3 is TGTGCCAGCAGCTTAGAACCACTCTCCTACGAGCAGTACTTC. Residues: CASSLEPLSYEQYF. The V call is TRBV11-2, the J call TRBJ2-7; D is unclear. Trimming removed 0 bases at V and 0 bases at J, with 6 bases between. The CDR3 runs to 14 residues. Germline CDR1 SGHAT, CDR2 FQNNGV. Filled out from reference TRBV11-2 and TRBJ2-7, the complete variable domain reads EAGVAQSPRYKIIEKRQSVAFWCNPISGHATLYWYQQILGQGPKLLIQFQNNGVVDDSQLPKDRFSAERLKGVDSTLKIQPAKLEDSAVYLCASSLEPLSYEQYFGPGTRLTVT.